This is a list of T cell receptor beta chains from one sample in a study of prognosis after radiotherapy for stage I lung cancer. Using its own MiXCR run on the multiplex PCR reads, TCRdb lists one record per CDR3 protein. The profile shows about 15,000 distinct CDR3 sequences, 55% to 60% of them singletons. The sequenced sample was PBMCs, obtained before or after stereotactic body radiation therapy (not recorded which). These receptor sequences come from a donor older than 45 with non-small cell lung cancer. Each CDR3 is given with its conserved first and last residue. Each record gives: J gene, V gene, D gene, clone size, CDR3 protein, CDR3 DNA. A D gene is named only where the DNA matches it firmly. Clone size is stated in some rows and not others, as once, few, many or a class when expanded.

TRBJ1-3 | TRBV6-1 | . | medium-sized | CASSEFDGNTIYF | TGTGCCAGCAGTGAATTCGACGGAAACACCATATATTTT
TRBJ2-7 | TRBV6-1 | . | . | CASRARDTSYEQYF | TGTGCCAGCAGAGCCCGGGACACCTCCTACGAGCAGTACTTC
TRBJ1-6 | TRBV11-3 | . | . | CASRRQENSPLHF | TGTGCCAGCCGGAGACAGGAAAATTCACCCCTCCACTTT
TRBJ1-2 | TRBV28 | . | medium-sized | CASRSTSNYGYTF | TGTGCCAGCAGGTCAACCTCGAACTATGGCTACACCTTC
TRBJ2-2 | TRBV20-1 | . | medium-sized | CSARDLRQLTGELFF | TGCAGTGCTAGAGATCTTCGGCAACTTACCGGGGAGCTGTTTTTT
TRBJ2-7 | TRBV30 | TRBD1 | medium-sized | CAWSAGQGSYEQYF | TGTGCCTGGAGTGCGGGACAGGGATCCTACGAGCAGTACTTC
TRBJ2-3 | TRBV20-1 | TRBD2 | many | CSASSSGRAADTQYF | TGCAGTGCTAGTTCCAGCGGGAGGGCTGCCGATACGCAGTATTTT
TRBJ1-6 | TRBV7-3 | . | . | CASSLNDRGLPLHF | TGTGCCAGCAGCTTAAATGACCGGGGGCTACCCCTCCACTTT
TRBJ2-3 | TRBV27 | TRBD2 | medium-sized | CASSLAGLAGAETDTQYF | TGTGCCAGCAGTTTAGCGGGACTAGCGGGAGCCGAAACAGATACGCAGTATTTT
TRBJ2-2 | TRBV6-5 | TRBD2 | . | CASSFGLAGEYGTAELFF | TGTGCCAGCAGTTTTGGGCTAGCGGGAGAATATGGAACCGCGGAGCTGTTTTTT
TRBJ2-3 | TRBV12-3/TRBV12-4 | TRBD2 | . | CARSLAGVTDKQYF | TGTGCCAGAAGTCTAGCGGGAGTTACAGATAAGCAGTATTTT
TRBJ2-5 | TRBV11-3 | . | many | CASSRGTIQETQYF | TGTGCCAGCAGTCGGGGGACAATCCAAGAGACCCAGTACTTC
TRBJ2-7 | TRBV20-1 | . | . | CSARDLYRPSSYEQYF | TGCAGTGCTAGAGATTTGTACCGGCCAAGCTCCTACGAGCAGTACTTC
TRBJ1-1 | TRBV28 | . | . | CASSSQLSGLSTEAFF | TGCGCCAGCAGTTCGCAGCTTAGTGGGCTGAGCACTGAAGCTTTCTTT
TRBJ2-6 | TRBV7-9 | TRBD2 | once | CASSLAWGGVGANVLTF | TGTGCCAGCAGCTTAGCATGGGGGGGGGTCGGGGCCAACGTCCTGACTTTC
TRBJ2-7 | TRBV7-6 | TRBD1 | medium-sized | CASSLAGTAYEQYF | TGTGCCAGCAGCTTGGCCGGGACAGCCTACGAGCAGTACTTC
TRBJ2-1 | TRBV27 | . | . | CPLARYNEQFF | TGTCCTCTAGCGAGGTACAATGAGCAGTTCTTC
TRBJ1-6 | TRBV2 | TRBD1 | . | CASSEDRGHSPLHF | TGTGCCAGCAGTGAAGACAGGGGACATTCACCCCTCCACTTT
TRBJ2-3 | TRBV7-9 | . | . | CASGLYSTDTQYF | TGTGCCAGCGGCCTGTATAGCACAGATACGCAGTATTTT
TRBJ1-2 | TRBV7-2 | . | . | CASSLRTGNGHTF | TGTGCCAGCAGCTTGCGTACAGGGAATGGCCACACCTTC
TRBJ2-1 | TRBV6-1 | TRBD2 | many | CASSRTSGRGSYNEQFF | TGTGCCAGCAGCAGGACTAGCGGGAGGGGCTCCTACAATGAGCAGTTCTTC
TRBJ1-2 | TRBV6-2/TRBV6-3 | . | . | CASTEIGGGVYGYTF | TGTGCCAGCACCGAAATAGGGGGGGGGGTCTATGGCTACACCTTC
TRBJ2-7 | TRBV6-2/TRBV6-3 | TRBD2 | . | CASSYLAGEYEQYF | TGTGCCAGCAGTTACCTTGCGGGAGAGTACGAGCAGTACTTC
TRBJ2-7 | TRBV6-2/TRBV6-3 | . | . | CASSDRGRVSYEQYF | TGTGCCAGCAGTGATCGGGGTCGAGTTTCCTACGAGCAGTACTTC
TRBJ1-5 | TRBV7-3 | . | many | CASSLGKGKIYQPQHF | TGTGCCAGCAGCTTAGGGAAGGGGAAAATCTATCAGCCCCAGCATTTT
TRBJ2-7 | TRBV19 | . | . | CASSARVGLEQYF | TGTGCCAGTAGTGCCAGGGTCGGTCTCGAGCAGTACTTC
TRBJ2-7 | TRBV2 | . | . | CASSEGGLDEQYF | TGTGCCAGCAGTGAAGGTGGGCTGGACGAGCAGTACTTC
TRBJ2-7 | TRBV20-1 | TRBD2 | many | CSARLAGGPEEQYF | TGCAGTGCCCGTCTAGCGGGAGGGCCTGAAGAGCAGTACTTC
TRBJ2-7 | TRBV5-1 | TRBD1 | . | CASSLAGRGRYEQYF | TGCGCCAGCAGCTTGGCGGGCAGGGGGCGGTACGAGCAGTACTTC
TRBJ1-1 | TRBV19 | . | many | CASSITGTTNTEAFF | TGTGCCAGTAGTATAACCGGGACAACTAACACTGAAGCTTTCTTT
TRBJ2-3 | TRBV9 | TRBD2 | many | CASSPTSGLADTQYF | TGTGCCAGCAGCCCGACTAGCGGGCTTGCAGATACGCAGTATTTT
TRBJ1-3 | TRBV7-8 | . | . | CASSLAGWSGNTIYF | TGTGCCAGCAGCTTAGCAGGCTGGTCTGGAAACACCATATATTTT
TRBJ2-7 | TRBV4-3 | . | . | CSSSQDRWTRSTWYF | TGCTCCAGCAGCCAAGATCGCTGGACACGTAGTACGTGGTACTTC
TRBJ2-3 | TRBV7-3 | . | . | CASSCPYHPHRSTDTQYF | TGTGCCAGCAGCTGCCCCTACCACCCCCATCGGAGCACAGATACGCAGTATTTT
TRBJ2-2 | TRBV4-1 | TRBD1 | . | CASRDRGSGELFF | TGCGCCAGCAGAGACAGGGGATCCGGGGAGCTGTTTTTT
TRBJ1-1 | TRBV12-3/TRBV12-4 | . | . | CASSLTGSTEAFF | TGTGCCAGCTCCCTTACAGGGTCAACTGAAGCTTTCTTT
TRBJ2-1 | TRBV6-1 | TRBD2 | . | CASLYASGGDYNEQFF | TGTGCCAGCCTATATGCTAGCGGGGGGGATTACAATGAGCAGTTCTTC
TRBJ1-1 | TRBV2 | TRBD1 | many | CASSEGQGAGAEAFF | TGTGCCAGCAGTGAAGGGCAGGGGGCCGGGGCTGAAGCTTTCTTT
TRBJ1-2 | TRBV11-2 | . | . | CASSLARDSNYGYTF | TGTGCCAGCAGCTTAGCCCGCGACAGTAACTATGGCTACACCTTC
TRBJ2-1 | TRBV6-2/TRBV6-3 | TRBD1 | once | CASSVIRDRSNEQFF | TGTGCCAGCAGTGTTATCCGGGACAGGAGTAATGAGCAGTTCTTC
TRBJ2-1 | TRBV3-1 | TRBD2 | many | CASSQEASGSSGVEQFF | TGTGCCAGCAGCCAAGAGGCTAGCGGGAGTAGTGGTGTTGAGCAGTTCTTC
TRBJ2-1 | TRBV24-1 | TRBD2 | medium-sized | CATSDALAGVNYNEQFF | TGTGCCACCAGTGATGCCCTAGCGGGAGTAAATTACAATGAGCAGTTCTTC
TRBJ1-1 | TRBV5-1 | . | once | CASSPGPLNTEAFF | TGCGCCAGCAGCCCGGGACCGCTGAACACTGAAGCTTTCTTT
TRBJ2-2 | TRBV19 | . | . | CAARVPGPGELFF | TGTGCCGCTAGGGTGCCGGGGCCCGGGGAGCTGTTTTTT
TRBJ2-3 | TRBV5-1 | . | . | CASSPEEGSADTQYF | TGTGCCAGCAGCCCAGAGGAGGGGAGTGCAGATACGCAGTATTTT
TRBJ2-2 | TRBV2 | . | many | CASEGEATGELFF | TGTGCCAGTGAGGGGGAAGCCACCGGGGAGCTGTTTTTT
TRBJ2-1 | TRBV2 | . | . | CASSVPRSPRPNDQFF | TGTGCCAGCAGCGTACCTAGGTCTCCCCGACCAAATGATCAGTTCTTC
TRBJ2-1 | TRBV7-2 | . | . | CASSLVAVSYNEQFF | TGTGCCAGCAGCTTAGTAGCTGTGTCCTACAATGAGCAGTTCTTC